The 24 T cell receptor beta chains below come from one sample, sequenced in a study of tumor-infiltrating lymphocytes in primary liver carcinoma. Each 20-30 mg portion of unsorted bulk tissue served as the source for co-extraction of RNA and DNA. Using a constant-region primer together with ProtoScript II reverse transcriptase, TCR beta cDNA was made from approximately 500 ng of total RNA. Slightly modified ARM-PCR served as the procedure for the TCR beta libraries. These libraries came from three rounds of nested multiplex PCR. Rounds one and two of PCR, each of 10 cycles, were primed with TRBV1-TRBV30 forward primers and a C-beta reverse primer. One entry per CDR3 protein results from TCRdb running MiXCR on the multiplex PCR reads. The table shows some 30,000 distinct CDR3 sequences, with less than 75% occurring only once. The sequenced sample consisted of liver tumor tissue from sampling region 3. Specified subset: tumor region T3, left-lateral pole. These receptors all stem from a woman between 25 and 40 years old with primary liver carcinoma and hepatitis B virus infection.

A word on this clonotype: A read error may explain this, as a much larger clone is one base away. The J gene is TRBJ2-3, the V gene TRBV9; D is unclear. The CDR3 is 12 residues long. Trimming stripped 0 bases from V and 5 bases from J, with 4 bases between. Germline CDR1 is SGDLS and CDR2 is YYNGEE. The CDR3 sequence: CASSVGVDTQYF. The DNA of the CDR3 is TGTGCCAGCAGCGTAGGGGTAGATACGCAGTATTTT.

This clonotype has just a few counts. One base away lies a much larger clone, so this may be a sequencing read error. The chain recombines TRBV11-3 with TRBJ2-1, with TRBD2 matching over 9 bases. The CDR3 runs 15 residues. Looked up from germline, CDR1 is SGHNT and CDR2 is YENEEA. The CDR3 DNA sequence: TGTGCCAGCAGACCTCTAGCGGGGACCCTCGTTGAGCTGTTCTTC. It yields the protein CASRPLAGTLVELFF.

The J gene is TRBJ2-7, the V gene TRBV29-1; perhaps TRBD2 as D (6 bases). CDR3 length: 14 residues. V dropped 4 bases and J dropped 2 bases, with 15 bases sitting between them. In germline, CDR1 is SQVTM, CDR2 ANQGSEA. DNA for the CDR3: TGCAGCGTTGCGAGGACTAAGGATACCTACGAGCAGTACTTC. Translated: CSVARTKDTYEQYF.

In regard to this clonotype: The conserved phenylalanine or tryptophan normally closing the CDR3 is absent here, so this likely arose from a read error. The genes are TRBV4-3 and TRBJ2-7; 7 bases line up with TRBD2. The CDR3 runs to 18 residues. Germline V gene lookup returns CDR1 LGHNA and CDR2 YSLEER. Trimming removed 8 bases from V and 3 bases from J; junction bases left unmatched: 22. The CDR3 spells CASCRAVTGGHISYEQYS. DNA of the CDR3: TGCGCCAGCTGCCGAGCTGTGACGGGGGGTCACATTAGCTACGAGCAGTACTCC.

A remark on this clonotype: One end of the junction is discordant with germline, which a read error may explain. The chain is built from TRBV10-2 and TRBJ1-2, with 7 bases fitting TRBD1. The CDR3 is 12 amino acids. Germline CDR1 and CDR2: WSHSY and SAAADI. The CDR3 is CASLRDSFGYTF. The CDR3 nucleotides read TGTGCCAGCCTTAGGGACAGCTTTGGCTACACCTTC.

Only a few counts were recorded for this clonotype. The J gene is TRBJ2-3, the V gene TRBV10-3; D not resolved. The germline V gene has CDR1 ENHRY and CDR2 SYGVKD. The CDR3 contains 16 residues. V lost 0 bases, J lost 0 bases, and 10 bases lay in between. CDR3 coding DNA: TGTGCCATCAGTGAGTCGACTTGGCGGAGCACAGATACGCAGTATTTT. It yields the protein CAISESTWRSTDTQYF.

For this clonotype: The junction departs from the called germline gene at one end, perhaps through a read error. The V call is TRBV11-1, the J call TRBJ2-2; D is possibly TRBD1 or TRBD2 (5 bases each). From germline, CDR1 is SGHAT and CDR2 FQDESV (reference sequence). The CDR3 totals 16 residues. This CDR3 reads CASSLVGDMNTGELFF. The CDR3 nucleotides are TGTGCCAGCAGCTTAGTGGGGGATATGAACACCGGGGAGCTGTTCTTT.

Points on this clonotype: The germline gene is not matched at one end of the junction; a read error may be the cause. The rearrangement uses TRBV11-3 and TRBJ2-3; unclear D gene. The germline gives CDR1 SGHNT, CDR2 YENEEA. The CDR3 is made up of 15 amino acids. The CDR3 loop reads CVSSLDRQTTDTQYF. The CDR3 nucleotides are TGTGTCAGCAGCTTAGATCGACAAACTACAGATACGCAGTATTTT.

This clonotype was counted a single time. The final CDR3 position lacks the conserved phenylalanine or tryptophan, pointing to a likely read error. The chain links TRBV11-2 to TRBJ2-2, with 8 positions matching TRBD1. Germline V lookup: CDR1 SGHAT, CDR2 FQNNGV. V lost 6 bases to trimming and J lost 7 bases; unmatched junction nucleotides: 10. This CDR3 is 15 amino acids long. DNA for the CDR3: TGTGCCAGCAGTGTAGAGACAGGGGACATCGGGGAGCTGTTTCTT. This sequence encodes CASSVETGDIGELFL.

This chain uses TRBV28 with TRBJ1-3; D not certain. CDR1 and CDR2 (germline): MDHEN, SYDVKM. The CDR3 loop spans 14 amino acids. V gave up 9 bases and J gave up 0 bases, with 12 bases separating them. For the CDR3, the DNA is TGTGCCAGTATAACAGACGACTCTGGAAACACCATATATTTT. Its translation is CASITDDSGNTIYF.

The V call is TRBV4-3, the J call TRBJ2-1; 7 bases are shared with TRBD2. In germline, CDR1 is LGHNA, CDR2 YSLEER. The junction had 13 bases not matched to a gene; V was cut back by 0 bases and J by 11 bases. The length of the CDR3 is 16 residues. CDR3 protein: CASSQDWDYAYNKQFF. CDR3 sequence (DNA): TGCGCCAGCAGCCAAGATTGGGACTATGCCTATAATAAGCAGTTCTTC.

As concerns this clonotype: Germline and junction disagree at one end, which may indicate a read error. The V gene is TRBV25-1, the J gene TRBJ2-2; TRBD2 is a possible D gene (5 bases). Germline CDR1 MGHDK, CDR2 SYGVNS. CDR3 size: 16 residues. The CDR3 reads CALHGASSPYTGDLFF. CDR3 nucleotide sequence: TGTGCCCTTCATGGTGCTTCGTCGCCATACACCGGGGATCTGTTTTTT.

About this clonotype: A read error may account for a junction end that differs from germline. This chain links TRBV12-3 or TRBV12-4 with TRBJ2-1, with D perhaps matching TRBD1 (6 bases). The CDR3 contains 14 residues. CDR3 sequence (DNA): TGTGCCAACAGTGCCCGACAGGTCTACAATGAGCAGTTCTTT. This translates into CANSARQVYNEQFF.

Comments on this clonotype: The germline gene is not matched at one end of the junction; a read error may be the cause. The V call is TRBV14, the J call TRBJ2-1; D is possibly TRBD2 (6 bases). The CDR3 is made up of 14 amino acids. CDR1 SGHDN and CDR2 FVKESK come from the germline V gene. CDR3 nucleotides: TGTGCCAGCAGCCAAGATGCGGGGTGCAATGAACAGTTCTTC. Encoded protein: CASSQDAGCNEQFF.

On this clonotype: A much larger clone differs from this one at a single base, so this may be a read error. The chain uses TRBV11-2 and TRBJ1-5; 7 bases fit TRBD1. Germline CDR1 reads SGHAT; CDR2 reads FQNNGV. The CDR3 spans 15 residues. The CDR3 loop is CASSLEAGGTQSQHF. The CDR3, as DNA: TGTGCCAGCAGCTTAGAAGCAGGGGGTACTCAGTCCCAGCATTTT.

On this clonotype: Germline and junction disagree at one end, which may indicate a read error. The V and J genes are TRBV6-1 and TRBJ2-2; D assignment may be TRBD1 or TRBD2 (6 bases each). There are 19 residues in the CDR3. The germline CDR1 and CDR2 sequences are MNHNS and SASEGT. CDR3 nucleotide sequence: TGTGTCAGCAGTGAAGCCCTTCCCGGGGGCGCCGCGAACGCCGGGGAGCTGTTTTTT. Encoded protein: CVSSEALPGGAANAGELFF.

Turning to this clonotype: The CDR3 does not end in the conserved phenylalanine or tryptophan, so this is likely a read error. This chain connects TRBV6-5 to TRBJ2-7; maybe TRBD1 (6 bases). Trimming stripped 2 bases from V and 4 bases from J, with 15 bases between. CDR3 length equals 15 residues. CDR1 is MNHEY and CDR2 is SVGAGI in the germline V gene. This CDR3 is CASSYKDSSSYEQYL. CDR3 coding DNA: TGTGCCAGCAGTTACAAGGACAGCAGTTCTTACGAGCAGTACTTA.

A word on this clonotype: One junction end does not reproduce the germline sequence, and a read error may be involved. The chain is built from TRBV4-3 and TRBJ2-1, with D tentatively TRBD2 (6 bases). CDR3 size: 15 residues. Per the germline V gene, CDR1 is LGHNA and CDR2 is YSLEER. This CDR3 reads CASSQGGVRYNDQFF. DNA of the CDR3: TGCGCCAGCAGCCAAGGCGGGGTCCGCTACAATGACCAGTTCTTC.

This sequence joins TRBV12-3 or TRBV12-4 and TRBJ1-2; 8 bases agree with TRBD1. V lost 5 bases and J lost 8; bases outside the gene matches: 4. The length of the CDR3 is 12 residues. DNA of the CDR3: TGTGCCAGCAGTCGGGACAGGCTAGGCTACACCTTC. The encoded protein is CASSRDRLGYTF.

This clonotype has at least ten counts. The DNA of the CDR3 is TGTGCCAGCACTCTAGCGGGCTCCTACGAGCAGTACTTC. Its protein product is CASTLAGSYEQYF. The rearrangement uses TRBV25-1 and TRBJ2-7, with 8 bases fitting TRBD2. The V gene end was trimmed by 7 bases and the J gene end by 0 bases; junction bases not matched to a gene: 2. CDR3 length: 13 residues. Per the germline V gene, CDR1 is MGHDK and CDR2 is SYGVNS.

Within the sample, this clonotype is medium-sized. The rearrangement joins TRBV10-1 to TRBJ2-2; no clear D gene. Germline loops: CDR1 WNHNN, CDR2 SYGVQD (reference sequence). V was pared by 3 bases and J by 2 bases, with 4 bases between. This CDR3 has 13 amino acids. The CDR3 loop is CASSERNTGELFF. The CDR3 DNA reads as TGCGCCAGCAGTGAACGAAACACCGGGGAGCTGTTTTTT.

Details on this clonotype: One end of the junction fails to match germline, which may point to a read error. This chain joins TRBV6-1 and TRBJ1-2; D remains ambiguous. This CDR3 has 15 residues. Per germline, CDR1 MNHNS and CDR2 SASEGT. This chain's CDR3 is CASSEAWGFHYDYTF. For the CDR3, the DNA is TGTGCCAGCAGTGAAGCGTGGGGATTCCACTATGACTACACCTTC.

Note on this clonotype: One junction end does not reproduce the germline sequence, and a read error may be involved. The chain combines TRBV4-2 with TRBJ2-7, with unresolved D. This CDR3 has 13 residues. Germline V gene sequence: CDR1 LGHNA, CDR2 YNFKEQ. The CDR3 sequence is CASNQLNHYEQYF. CDR3 nucleotide sequence: TGTGCCAGCAACCAACTTAATCATTACGAGCAGTACTTC.

Points on this clonotype: A much larger clone differs by one base, so this may be a read error. This chain uses TRBV11-3 with TRBJ2-1, with D unclear. From germline, CDR1 is SGHNT and CDR2 YENEEA. The CDR3 loop spans 12 amino acids. The CDR3 coding sequence is TGTGCCTGCAGTGTGGGCTACAATGAGCAGTTGTTC. Its protein is CACSVGYNEQLF.